What follows are 25 T cell receptor beta chains derived from one specimen sequenced in a study of beta chain features in type 1 diabetes. Study findings and constraints: When Type 1 diabetes patients were examined, their TCRB CDR3s proved moderately but significantly shorter in all four CD4+ subsets.

Their antigen targets remain unknown. Reverse transcription of all isolated RNA meant that expressed TCRB transcripts were sequenced. TCRdb keeps only in-frame clones here, not all; method: immunoSEQ multiplex PCR. This sample has approximately 360,000 clones, with around 12% found just once. Material for sequencing was naive CD4+ T cells from blood. Every receptor here comes from a woman aged 18-29 years with type 1 diabetes.

This clone has only a few counts. This sequence joins TRBV28 and TRBJ2-7; D might be TRBD2 (6 bases). The CDR3 length is 12 residues. V lost 7 bases and J lost 3, with 10 bases in between. Germline-derived CDR1 and CDR2 are MDHEN and SYDVKM. The CDR3 coding sequence is TGTGCCAGCAAAGTGGGGGGCTACGAGCAGTACTTC. This sequence encodes CASKVGGYEQYF.

The chain uses TRBV2 and TRBJ2-5; a possible D gene is TRBD2 (6 bases). Trimming took 6 bases from V and 1 from J, leaving 12 bases between them. This CDR3 spans 14 amino acids. Per germline, CDR1 SNHLY and CDR2 FYNNEI. This CDR3 is CASSFRDSQETQYF. The CDR3 DNA is TGTGCCAGCAGCTTCCGGGACTCCCAAGAGACCCAGTACTTC.

This clone was counted a few times. This chain connects TRBV30 to TRBJ2-5, with D possibly TRBD2 on 6 matching bases. The V gene lost 2 bases and the J gene lost 14 bases, with 18 bases spanning the gap. Germline loops: CDR1 GTSNPN, CDR2 SVGIG (reference sequence). CDR3 length equals 12 residues. The CDR3 reads CAWSSPGDHRYF. CDR3 bases: TGTGCCTGGAGTTCCCCGGGGGATCATCGCTACTTC.

CDR3 coding DNA: TGTGCCTTTCCAGGGAGGTCTGGGGCCAACGTCCTGACTTTC. Translating gives CAFPGRSGANVLTF. This rearrangement joins TRBV30 to TRBJ2-6, with TRBD2 as a possible D gene (6 bases). There are 14 residues in the CDR3. Deletions cut 7 bases from V and 1 base from J, with 11 bases between. CDR1 is GTSNPN, CDR2 SVGIG, per germline (reference sequence).

This clone was picked up a small number of times. V and J are TRBV9 and TRBJ1-3, with D maybe TRBD1 (5 bases). Per germline, CDR1 SGDLS and CDR2 YYNGEE. V lost 1 base and J lost 0, with 8 bases in between. The CDR3 is 15 amino acids. CDR3 DNA: TGTGCCAGCAGCGTACACAGGAGCTCTGGAAACACCATATATTTT. It specifies CASSVHRSSGNTIYF.

In this sample, this clone turned up a few times. The V call is TRBV5-6, the J call TRBJ2-1, with D tentatively TRBD2 (6 bases). Per germline, CDR1 SGHDT and CDR2 YYEEEE. Trimming removed 1 base from V and 5 bases from J, with 10 bases in between. CDR3 length: 14 residues. The CDR3 bases are TGTGCCAGCAGCTTGATTGGAGGGGACAATGAGCAGTTCTTC. Its translation: CASSLIGGDNEQFF.

This clone was seen a handful of times. In nucleotides, the CDR3 is TGTGCCAGCAGCAACCGGGGGACTAGAAACACAGATACGCAGTATTTT. Its protein is CASSNRGTRNTDTQYF. The gene calls are TRBV9 and TRBJ2-3; 8 bases line up with TRBD2. The CDR3 spans 16 residues. Germline V gene sequence: CDR1 SGDLS, CDR2 YYNGEE. Trimming cost V 4 bases and J 2 bases; bases outside gene matches: 9.

The rearrangement joins TRBV19 to TRBJ1-1; D possibly corresponds to TRBD1 (6 bases). The V and J ends lost 4 bases and 5 bases respectively, with 8 bases between them. CDR3 length: 12 amino acids. Germline V lookup: CDR1 LNHDA, CDR2 SQIVND (reference sequence). CDR3 loop: CASSTGETEAFF. In nucleotides, the CDR3 is TGTGCCAGTAGTACAGGGGAAACTGAAGCTTTCTTT.

CDR3 coding DNA: TGTGCCAGCAGCCCAAGCGGGACAGGGAACTACGAGCAGTACTTC. Translated: CASSPSGTGNYEQYF. The V call is TRBV14, the J call TRBJ2-7, with 9 bases fitting TRBD1. The length of the CDR3 is 15 residues. J was trimmed by 3 bases and V by 4 bases; bases with no gene match: 7. Germline CDR1 is SGHDN and CDR2 is FVKESK.

The J gene is TRBJ1-4, the V gene TRBV27; 9 bases agree with TRBD1. The germline V gene encodes CDR1 MNHEY and CDR2 SMNVEV (reference sequence). The CDR3 is 15 residues long. J gave up 8 bases and V 8 bases, and 12 bases lay outside the gene matches. CDR3 region: CASGPGDRAGEKLFF. The CDR3 nucleotides read TGTGCCAGCGGCCCCGGGGACAGGGCGGGGGAAAAACTGTTTTTT. Using reference TRBV27 and TRBJ1-4 for the parts outside the CDR3, the full variable domain is EAQVTQNPRYLITVTGKKLTVTCSQNMNHEYMSWYRQDPGLGLRQIYYSMNVEVTDKGDVPEGYKVSRKEKRNFPLILESPSPNQTSLYFCASGPGDRAGEKLFFGSGTQLSVL.

The J gene is TRBJ2-7, the V gene TRBV11-3; 8 nucleotides line up with TRBD1. CDR3 length: 15 amino acids. Germline V gives CDR1 SGHNT, CDR2 YENEEA. Germline trimming cut 2 bases from V and 3 bases from J; bases unmatched to any gene: 6. CDR3 sequence reads: CASSLKGQGRYEQYF. As DNA, the CDR3 is TGTGCCAGCAGCTTAAAAGGACAGGGTCGCTACGAGCAGTACTTC.

This chain connects TRBV5-6 to TRBJ1-3; D gene uncertain. The germline CDR1 and CDR2 sequences are SGHDT and YYEEEE. Trimming removed 2 bases at V and 4 bases at J, with 4 bases between. CDR3 length equals 12 residues. This CDR3 is CASSLQGNTIYF. In DNA form, the CDR3 reads TGTGCCAGCAGCTTACAGGGAAACACCATATATTTT.

There are a few counts of this clone. The V call is TRBV7-2, the J call TRBJ2-7; 12 nucleotides align to TRBD2. This CDR3 has 17 residues. CDR1 and CDR2 (germline): SGHTA, FQGNSA. V dropped 2 bases and J dropped 3; count of bases not matched to a gene: 8. The CDR3 sequence is CASSLSRGLAGIYEQYF. The CDR3 nucleotides are TGTGCCAGCAGCTTATCGCGCGGACTAGCGGGAATCTACGAGCAGTACTTC.

The gene calls are TRBV5-1 and TRBJ2-1, with D tentatively TRBD2 (5 bases). Between the trimmed V and J ends, which lost 4 bases and 10 bases, there was a span of 12 bases. The germline CDR1 and CDR2 sequences are SGHRS and YFSETQ. The CDR3 extends over 12 amino acids. The CDR3 here is CASSGWTEEQFF. CDR3 nucleotides: TGCGCCAGCAGCGGGTGGACTGAGGAGCAGTTCTTC. The variable domain in full, with the rest retrieved from reference TRBV5-1 and TRBJ2-1, is KAGVTQTPRYLIKTRGQQVTLSCSPISGHRSVSWYQQTPGQGLQFLFEYFSETQRNKGNFPGRFSGRQFSNSRSEMNVSTLELGDSALYLCASSGWTEEQFFGPGTRLTVL.

This clone was counted between two and nine times. The V gene is TRBV9, the J gene TRBJ2-5; D call uncertain. Germline V gene lookup returns CDR1 SGDLS and CDR2 YYNGEE. The CDR3 contains 11 residues. V shed 4 bases and J shed 9 bases, with 10 bases lying between them. DNA for the CDR3: TGTGCCAGCAGCTCGATGAGTTCCCAGTACTTC. Translating it yields CASSSMSSQYF.

This clone showed up just a few times. The chain couples TRBV7-6 to TRBJ1-5; no reliable D call. Germline CDR1 and CDR2: SGHVS and FNYEAQ. The V and J ends lost 1 base and 7 bases respectively, with 14 bases between them. The CDR3 totals 15 residues. The CDR3 is CASSLEHGNGQPQHF. In DNA, the CDR3 is TGTGCCAGCAGCTTAGAGCACGGCAACGGGCAGCCCCAGCATTTT.

For the CDR3, the DNA is TGTGCCAGCAGCTTGGGACTAGCGGGGGTTCGTTCGGATACGCAGTATTTT. It is translated as CASSLGLAGVRSDTQYF. V gene TRBV5-4 combines with J gene TRBJ2-3; 12 nucleotides line up with TRBD2. Unmatched junction bases numbered 8, after V lost 0 bases and J lost 6 bases. Germline CDR1 SGHNT, CDR2 YYREEE (reference sequence). This CDR3 is built from 17 residues. Complete variable domain (other parts from reference TRBV5-4 and TRBJ2-3): ETGVTQSPTHLIKTRGQQVTLRCSSQSGHNTVSWYQQALGQGPQFIFQYYREEENGRGNFPPRFSGLQFPNYSSELNVNALELDDSALYLCASSLGLAGVRSDTQYFGPGTRLTVL.

This chain uses TRBV30 with TRBJ1-3; D ambiguous. The CDR3 runs 13 residues. Trimming stripped 0 bases from V and 5 bases from J, with 8 bases between. The germline gives CDR1 GTSNPN, CDR2 SVGIG (reference sequence). The DNA for the CDR3 is TGTGCCTGGAGTGTCAACAGAAGAAACACCATATATTTT. Translation gives CAWSVNRRNTIYF.

This clone was counted only a few times. V usage is TRBV14 and J usage is TRBJ2-7; 8 bases are shared with TRBD1. CDR1 is SGHDN, CDR2 FVKESK, per germline. CDR3 length equals 15 residues. Trimming removed 4 bases from V and 1 base from J; junction bases left unmatched: 6. CDR3 in DNA: TGTGCCAGCAGCCTTCGGACAGGGATTTCCTACGAGCAGTACTTC. It specifies CASSLRTGISYEQYF.

In its sample, this clone was seen a few times. The V and J genes are TRBV14 and TRBJ2-5; D might be TRBD1 (5 bases). Germline CDR1 and CDR2: SGHDN and FVKESK. The V end lost 0 bases, the J end lost 1 base, and 12 bases lay between the germline ends. The CDR3 has 16 residues. The CDR3 coding sequence is TGTGCCAGCAGCCAAGATCTGATGGGGCCCCAAGAGACCCAGTACTTC. Amino acids: CASSQDLMGPQETQYF.

This clone was detected only a few times. In DNA, the CDR3 is TGCGCCAGCACTCCGGGAGGTGCCATTTTGGCCTACAATGAGCAGTTCTTC. This codes for CASTPGGAILAYNEQFF. V is TRBV5-1 and J is TRBJ2-1; 7 nucleotides align to TRBD2. V shed 6 bases, J shed 2 bases, and the junction held 14 bases outside the gene matches. The length of the CDR3 is 17 residues. The germline V gene has CDR1 SGHRS and CDR2 YFSETQ. The complete variable domain, with remaining parts taken from reference TRBV5-1 and TRBJ2-1, reads KAGVTQTPRYLIKTRGQQVTLSCSPISGHRSVSWYQQTPGQGLQFLFEYFSETQRNKGNFPGRFSGRQFSNSRSEMNVSTLELGDSALYLCASTPGGAILAYNEQFFGPGTRLTVL.

The chain has TRBV18 and TRBJ1-2, with D maybe TRBD1 (5 bases). V gave up 2 bases and J gave up 3 bases, with 13 bases separating them. Per the germline V gene, CDR1 is KGHSH and CDR2 is LQKENI. The CDR3 is 15 residues long. The CDR3 spells CASSPSAGGDYGYTF. DNA for the CDR3: TGTGCCAGCTCACCAAGCGCGGGGGGTGACTATGGCTACACCTTC.

The genes are TRBV5-1 and TRBJ1-2; D remains unclear. This CDR3 has 15 residues. V was shortened by 5 bases and J by 0 bases, with 14 bases between the two germline ends. The germline V gene has CDR1 SGHRS and CDR2 YFSETQ. The CDR3 DNA sequence: TGCGCCAGCAGAACCACCGGGGAAGCTAACTATGGCTACACCTTC. Translated: CASRTTGEANYGYTF.

This clone was seen a few times. The rearrangement uses TRBV20-1 and TRBJ2-2, with D perhaps TRBD1 (5 bases). Germline CDR1 and CDR2: DFQATT and SNEGSKA (reference sequence). This CDR3 region has 9 residues. The CDR3 DNA is TGCAGAGGGGCGCGGGAGCTGTTTTTT. Translated: CRGARELFF.

This clone was seen more than once but under ten times. The chain carries TRBV5-6 and TRBJ2-6, with 8 bases fitting TRBD1. V dropped 4 bases and J dropped 2; count of bases not matched to a gene: 2. Germline-derived CDR1 and CDR2 are SGHDT and YYEEEE. The CDR3 is 15 residues long. In nucleotides, the CDR3 is TGTGCCAGCAGCGTGGACAGGGCTGGGGCCAACGTCCTGACTTTC. It encodes CASSVDRAGANVLTF.